This T cell receptor beta chain was sequenced during a study of blood T cell repertoires in COVID-19. Across the study: The United States, Italy and Spain were the sources of the acute and convalescent COVID-19 samples. PBMCs, B-cell-depleted T cells, or T cells provided the cDNA or gDNA that made up the material.

The CDR3 totals 13 residues. In the original workflow: Amplification from reference gene primers served as the basis for estimated nucleated cell counts. Profiled with immunoSEQ multiplex PCR; TCRdb holds only in-frame clones, not every one. V, J and clone size are those of that table, while D and trimming were read from the DNA. Seen here are roughly 140,000 clones, roughly 84% observed once, and the top ten hold 9.5% to 13%. The sequencing input was peripheral blood. This receptor was obtained from a man between 60 and 75 years old with active or convalescent COVID-19. This chain connects TRBV21-1 to TRBJ2-3; whether TRBD2, the table's D call, matches the DNA was not checked. TRBV21-1 is reported as a pseudogene. The CDR3 region has the DNA TGTGCCAGCAGCCGTCGACTAGCAGATACGCAGTATTTT. Translating it yields CASSRRLADTQYF.